This entry lists 8 T cell receptor beta chains sequenced from one sample in a study of blood T cell repertoires in COVID-19. Clones were read by immunoSEQ multiplex PCR, and TCRdb kept only the in-frame ones, dropping some. The data contain about 35,000 clones, about four fifths of them singletons. Sequencing was done on a sample of peripheral blood. These receptors came from a man older than 75 with active or convalescent COVID-19.

J is TRBJ1-1 and V is TRBV4-2; 10 nucleotides line up with TRBD1. Per germline, CDR1 LGHNA and CDR2 YNFKEQ. V was pared by 5 bases and J by 7 bases, with 7 bases of the junction left unmatched. The CDR3 runs 14 residues. The CDR3 is CASSIRQGADEAFF. The CDR3 nucleotides read TGTGCCAGCAGCATTCGACAGGGGGCCGATGAAGCTTTCTTT.

The genes are TRBV27 and TRBJ2-2, with 9 bases identical to TRBD1. V trimming: 3 bases; J trimming: 4 bases; junction bases outside the gene matches: 6. The CDR3 has 16 amino acids. Germline lookup yields CDR1 MNHEY and CDR2 SMNVEV (reference sequence). CDR3 sequence (DNA): TGTGCCAGCAGTTTCGCGGGACAGGGTTTCACCGGGGAGCTGTTTTTT. Translating it yields CASSFAGQGFTGELFF.

CDR3 loop: CASRATPGQGQQYF. The CDR3 region has the DNA TGTGCCAGCAGGGCCACTCCGGGACAGGGCCAGCAGTACTTC. The V call is TRBV6-4, the J call TRBJ2-7; 9 bases agree with TRBD1. The CDR3 is 14 residues long. CDR1 and CDR2 from the germline V gene are MRHNA and SNTAGT. V shed 6 bases, J shed 8 bases, and the junction held 11 bases outside the gene matches.

This clone was seen a few times. This rearrangement joins TRBV28 to TRBJ1-6, with D uncertain. The V end was cut by 6 bases, the J end by 7 bases, with 7 bases between. The CDR3 contains 12 residues. Germline CDR1 reads MDHEN; CDR2 reads SYDVKM. The CDR3 coding sequence is TGTGCCAGCAGCTCGCGGAATTCACCCCTCCACTTT. Its translation is CASSSRNSPLHF.

The chain employs TRBV4-3 and TRBJ2-7; 7 positions match TRBD1. CDR1 LGHNA and CDR2 YSLEER come from the germline V gene. The CDR3 is made up of 14 amino acids. The V and J ends lost 2 bases and 2 bases, in that order; junction bases with no gene match: 3. CDR3 sequence (DNA): TGCGCCAGCAGCCAAAGTGACAGGGCCTACGAGCAGTACTTC. Protein sequence: CASSQSDRAYEQYF.

In its sample, this clone was seen once. The CDR3: CASSEVAVQETQYF. For the CDR3, the DNA is TGCGCCAGCAGTGAGGTAGCGGTTCAAGAGACCCAGTACTTC. This rearrangement joins TRBV10-2 to TRBJ2-5, with D possibly TRBD2 on 6 matching bases. From germline, CDR1 is WSHSY and CDR2 SAAADI. V was shortened by 2 bases and J by 2 bases, with 9 bases between the two germline ends. The CDR3 contains 14 residues.

This clone has only a few counts. The chain combines TRBV6-5 with TRBJ2-7, with D maybe TRBD2 (6 bases). Germline V CDR1 and CDR2: MNHEY, SVGAGI. V shed 6 bases and J shed 3 bases, with 12 bases lying between them. The length of the CDR3 is 13 residues. This chain's CDR3 is CASRIPGGYEQYF. CDR3 in DNA: TGTGCCAGCAGAATACCCGGGGGCTACGAGCAGTACTTC.

Only a few counts were recorded for this clone. DNA of the CDR3: TGTGCCAGCTCACCACCCCTAGCGAAAGGCAATGAGCAGTTCTTC. This translates into CASSPPLAKGNEQFF. This chain joins TRBV18 and TRBJ2-1; D perhaps matches TRBD2 (6 bases). The CDR3 has 15 residues. Trimming pared 0 bases from V and 6 bases from J, leaving 12 bases between. The germline gives CDR1 KGHSH, CDR2 LQKENI.